These 4 T cell receptor beta chains came from one sample sequenced in a study of blood T cell repertoires in COVID-19. Generated by immunoSEQ multiplex PCR, the TCRdb table keeps only in-frame clones and is missing some. Of approximately 280,000 clones in the sample, about four fifths were seen once. The source material was peripheral blood. The source of these receptors is a human donor with COVID-19, enrolled during active disease. The donor label of this sample is uncertain.

This chain links TRBV6-5 with TRBJ2-1; 10 bases are shared with TRBD2. CDR1 is MNHEY, CDR2 SVGAGI, per germline. V shed 0 bases, J shed 10 bases, and the junction held 6 bases outside the gene matches. CDR3 length: 15 amino acids. CDR3 DNA sequence: TGTGCCAGCAGTTACTCCCCGACTAGCGGGTTAGAGCAGTTCTTC. Residues: CASSYSPTSGLEQFF.

The chain links TRBV27 to TRBJ2-3, with 16 positions matching TRBD2. The length of the CDR3 is 20 residues. Germline trimming cut 5 bases from V and 3 bases from J; bases unmatched to any gene: 14. The germline V gene encodes CDR1 MNHEY and CDR2 SMNVEV (reference sequence). CDR3 in amino acids: CASSPLRPGLAGGPTDTQYF. CDR3 bases: TGTGCCAGCAGTCCCCTCCGCCCGGGACTAGCGGGAGGGCCGACAGATACGCAGTATTTT.

This clone was seen a few times. The chain has TRBV30 and TRBJ2-5; D gene unclear. Germline values: CDR1 GTSNPN, CDR2 SVGIG (reference sequence). CDR3 length: 12 residues. Between the trimmed V and J ends, which lost 3 bases and 6 bases, there was a span of 11 bases. The CDR3 bases are TGTGCCTGGAGAGATGACTGGCAGACCCAGTACTTC. Translated, it gives CAWRDDWQTQYF. The complete variable domain, with remaining parts taken from reference TRBV30 and TRBJ2-5, reads SQTIHQWPATLVQPVGSPLSLECTVEGTSNPNLYWYRQAAGRGLQLLFYSVGIGQISSEVPQNLSASRPQDRQFILSSKKLLLSDSGFYLCAWRDDWQTQYFGPGTRLLVL.

The CDR3 spells CASSATLDRGHEQFF. The CDR3 coding sequence is TGTGCCAGCAGTGCAACTCTGGACAGGGGCCATGAGCAGTTCTTC. The chain joins TRBV25-1 to TRBJ2-1, with TRBD1 identical over 9 bases. Per germline, CDR1 MGHDK and CDR2 SYGVNS. The CDR3 loop spans 15 amino acids. V was clipped by 4 bases and J by 8 bases; unmatched bases: 9. Full variable domain (missing parts from reference TRBV25-1 and TRBJ2-1): EADIYQTPRYLVIGTGKKITLECSQTMGHDKMYWYQQDPGMELHLIHYSYGVNSTEKGDLSSESTVSRIRTEHFPLTLESARPSHTSQYLCASSATLDRGHEQFFGPGTRLTVL.